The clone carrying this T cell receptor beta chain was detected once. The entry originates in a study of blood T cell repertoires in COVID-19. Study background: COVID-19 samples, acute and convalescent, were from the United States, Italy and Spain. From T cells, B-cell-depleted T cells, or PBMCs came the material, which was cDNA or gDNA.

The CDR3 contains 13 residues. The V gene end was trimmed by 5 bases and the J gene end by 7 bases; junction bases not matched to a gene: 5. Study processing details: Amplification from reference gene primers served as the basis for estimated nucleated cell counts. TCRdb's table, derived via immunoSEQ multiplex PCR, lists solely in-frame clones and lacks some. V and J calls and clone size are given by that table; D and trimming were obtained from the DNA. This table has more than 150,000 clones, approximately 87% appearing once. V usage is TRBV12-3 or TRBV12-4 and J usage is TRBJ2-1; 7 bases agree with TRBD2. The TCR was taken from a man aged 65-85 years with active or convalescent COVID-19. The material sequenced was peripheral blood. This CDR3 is CASSVRGENEQFF. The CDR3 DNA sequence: TGTGCCAGCAGTGTCCGGGGGGAAAATGAGCAGTTCTTC.